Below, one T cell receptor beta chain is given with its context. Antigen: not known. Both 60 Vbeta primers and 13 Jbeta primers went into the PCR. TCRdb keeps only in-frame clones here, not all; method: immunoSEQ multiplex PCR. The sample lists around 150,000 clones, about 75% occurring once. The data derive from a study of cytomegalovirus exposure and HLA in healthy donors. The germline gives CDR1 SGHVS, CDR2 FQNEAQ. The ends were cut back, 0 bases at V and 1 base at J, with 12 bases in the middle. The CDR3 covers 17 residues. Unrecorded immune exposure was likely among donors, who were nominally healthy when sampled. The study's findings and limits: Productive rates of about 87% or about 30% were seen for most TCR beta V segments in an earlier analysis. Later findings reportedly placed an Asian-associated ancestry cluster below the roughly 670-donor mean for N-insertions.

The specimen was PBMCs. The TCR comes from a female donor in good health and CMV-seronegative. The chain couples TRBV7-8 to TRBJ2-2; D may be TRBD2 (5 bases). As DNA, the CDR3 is TGTGCCAGCAGCTTAGCCGCACGGACTGAGAACACCGGGGAGCTGTTTTTT. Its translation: CASSLAARTENTGELFF. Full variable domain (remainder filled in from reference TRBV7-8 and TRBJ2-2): GAGVSQSPRYKVAKRGQDVALRCDPISGHVSLFWYQQALGQGPEFLTYFQNEAQLDKSGLPSDRFFAERPEGSVSTLKIQRTQQEDSAVYLCASSLAARTENTGELFFGEGSRLTVL.